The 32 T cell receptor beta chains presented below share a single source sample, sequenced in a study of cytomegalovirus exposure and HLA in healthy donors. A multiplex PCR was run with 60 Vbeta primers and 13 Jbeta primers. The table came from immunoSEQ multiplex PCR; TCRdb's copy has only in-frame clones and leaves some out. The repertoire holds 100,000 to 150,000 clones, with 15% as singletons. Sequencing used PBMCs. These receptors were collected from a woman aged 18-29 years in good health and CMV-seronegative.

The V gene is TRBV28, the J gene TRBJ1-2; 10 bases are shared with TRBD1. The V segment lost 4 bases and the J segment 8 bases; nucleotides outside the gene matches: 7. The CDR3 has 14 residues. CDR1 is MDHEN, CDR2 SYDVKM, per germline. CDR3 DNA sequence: TGTGCCAGCAGTTCATCGACAGGGGGCGGAGGCTACACCTTC. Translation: CASSSSTGGGGYTF.

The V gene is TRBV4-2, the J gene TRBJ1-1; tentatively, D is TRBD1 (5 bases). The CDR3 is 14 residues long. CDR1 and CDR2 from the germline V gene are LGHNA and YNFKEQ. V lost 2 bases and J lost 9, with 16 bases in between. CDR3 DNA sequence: TGTGCCAGCAGCCAACATGCAGGGCTATTGCAAGCTTTCTTT. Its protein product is CASSQHAGLLQAFF.

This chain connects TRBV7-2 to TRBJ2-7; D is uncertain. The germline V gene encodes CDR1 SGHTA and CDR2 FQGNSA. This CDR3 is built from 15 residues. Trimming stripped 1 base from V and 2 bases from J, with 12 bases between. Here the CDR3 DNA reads TGTGCCAGCAGCTTAGGCCCAACTCTTACCTACGAGCAGTACTTC. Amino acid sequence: CASSLGPTLTYEQYF.

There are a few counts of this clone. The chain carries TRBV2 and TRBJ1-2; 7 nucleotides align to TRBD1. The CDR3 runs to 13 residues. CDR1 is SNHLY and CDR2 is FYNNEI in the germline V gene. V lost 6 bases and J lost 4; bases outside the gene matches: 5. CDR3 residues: CASRGTDLYGYTF. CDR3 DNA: TGTGCCAGCAGGGGGACAGACCTCTATGGCTACACCTTC. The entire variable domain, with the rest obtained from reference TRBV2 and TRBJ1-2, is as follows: EPEVTQTPSHQVTQMGQEVILRCVPISNHLYFYWYRQILGQKVEFLVSFYNNEISEKSEIFDDQFSVERPDGSNFTLKIRSTKLEDSAMYFCASRGTDLYGYTFGSGTRLTVV.

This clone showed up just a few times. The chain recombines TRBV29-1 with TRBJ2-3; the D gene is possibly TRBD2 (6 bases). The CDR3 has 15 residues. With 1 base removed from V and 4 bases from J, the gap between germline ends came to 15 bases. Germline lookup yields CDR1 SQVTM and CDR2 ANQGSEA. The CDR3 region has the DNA TGCAGCGTTGAAGGTTGGCGGGGAGCGTCAGATACGCAGTATTTT. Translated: CSVEGWRGASDTQYF.

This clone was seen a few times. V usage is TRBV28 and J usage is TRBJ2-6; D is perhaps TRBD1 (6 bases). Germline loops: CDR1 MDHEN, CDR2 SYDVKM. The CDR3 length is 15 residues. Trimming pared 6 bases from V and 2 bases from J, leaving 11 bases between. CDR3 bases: TGTGCCAGCAGCCCCCCAGGGGCTGGGGCCAACGTCCTGACTTTC. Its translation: CASSPPGAGANVLTF.

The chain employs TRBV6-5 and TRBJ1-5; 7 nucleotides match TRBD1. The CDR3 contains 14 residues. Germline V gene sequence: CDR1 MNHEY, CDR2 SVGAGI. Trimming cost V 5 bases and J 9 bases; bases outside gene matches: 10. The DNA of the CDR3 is TGTGCCAGCAGTACCAGACAGGGAATCGGGCCCCAGCATTTT. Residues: CASSTRQGIGPQHF.

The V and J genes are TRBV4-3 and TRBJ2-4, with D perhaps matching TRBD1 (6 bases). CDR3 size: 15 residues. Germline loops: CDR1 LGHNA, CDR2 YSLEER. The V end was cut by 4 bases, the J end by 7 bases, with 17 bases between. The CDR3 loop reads CASSPSTGTGNIQYF. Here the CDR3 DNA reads TGCGCCAGCAGCCCCTCCACAGGGACGGGGAACATTCAGTACTTC.

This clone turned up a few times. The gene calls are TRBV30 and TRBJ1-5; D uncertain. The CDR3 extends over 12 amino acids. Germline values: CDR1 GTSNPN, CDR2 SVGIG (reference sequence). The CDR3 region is CAEGGSNQPQHF. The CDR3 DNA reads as TGTGCTGAGGGAGGTAGCAATCAGCCCCAGCATTTT.

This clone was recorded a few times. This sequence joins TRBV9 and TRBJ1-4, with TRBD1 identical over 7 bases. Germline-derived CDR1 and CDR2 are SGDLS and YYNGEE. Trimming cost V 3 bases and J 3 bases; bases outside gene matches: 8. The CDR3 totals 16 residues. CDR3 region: CASSARGTGANEKLFF. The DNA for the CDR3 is TGTGCCAGCAGCGCCCGTGGCACAGGGGCTAATGAAAAACTGTTTTTT.

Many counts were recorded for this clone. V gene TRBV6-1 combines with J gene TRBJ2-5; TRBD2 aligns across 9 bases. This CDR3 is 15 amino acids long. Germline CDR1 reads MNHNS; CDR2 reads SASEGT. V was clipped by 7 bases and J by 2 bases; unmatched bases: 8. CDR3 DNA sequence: TGTGCCAGCACAGGAGTAGCGGGGGAGCAAGAGACCCAGTACTTC. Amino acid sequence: CASTGVAGEQETQYF.

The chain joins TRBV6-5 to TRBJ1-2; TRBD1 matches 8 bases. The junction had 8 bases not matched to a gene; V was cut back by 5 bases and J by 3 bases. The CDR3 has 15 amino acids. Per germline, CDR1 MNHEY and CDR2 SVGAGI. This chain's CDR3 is CASSALWDRHYGYTF. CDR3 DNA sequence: TGTGCCAGCAGTGCCCTTTGGGACAGGCACTATGGCTACACCTTC.

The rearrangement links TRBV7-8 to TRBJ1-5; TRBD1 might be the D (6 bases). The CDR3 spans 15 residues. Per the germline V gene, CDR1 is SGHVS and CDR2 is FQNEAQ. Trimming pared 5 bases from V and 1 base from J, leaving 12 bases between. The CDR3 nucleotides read TGTGCCAGCAGCCTATCAGGGGAAAGCAATCAGCCCCAGCATTTT. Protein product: CASSLSGESNQPQHF. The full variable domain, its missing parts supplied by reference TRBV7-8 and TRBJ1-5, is GAGVSQSPRYKVAKRGQDVALRCDPISGHVSLFWYQQALGQGPEFLTYFQNEAQLDKSGLPSDRFFAERPEGSVSTLKIQRTQQEDSAVYLCASSLSGESNQPQHFGDGTRLSIL.

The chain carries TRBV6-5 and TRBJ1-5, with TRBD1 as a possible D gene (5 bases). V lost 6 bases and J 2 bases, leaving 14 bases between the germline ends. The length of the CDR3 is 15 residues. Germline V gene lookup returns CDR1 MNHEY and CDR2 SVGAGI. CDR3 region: CASRHDRGGNQPQHF. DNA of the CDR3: TGTGCCAGCAGACATGATAGGGGCGGCAATCAGCCCCAGCATTTT.

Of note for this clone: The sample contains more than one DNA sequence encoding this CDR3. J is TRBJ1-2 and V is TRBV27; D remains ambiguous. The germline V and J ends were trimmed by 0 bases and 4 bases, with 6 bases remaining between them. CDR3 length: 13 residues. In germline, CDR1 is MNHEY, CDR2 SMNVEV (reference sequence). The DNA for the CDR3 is TGTGCCAGCAGTTTATCCGGTGGCTATGGCTACACCTTC. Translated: CASSLSGGYGYTF.

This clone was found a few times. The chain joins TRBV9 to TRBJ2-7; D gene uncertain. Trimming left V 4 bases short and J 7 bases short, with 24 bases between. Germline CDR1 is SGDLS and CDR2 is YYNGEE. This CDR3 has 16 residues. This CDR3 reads CASSPYLRATAPEQYF. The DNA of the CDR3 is TGTGCCAGCAGCCCTTACCTTAGAGCGACTGCCCCTGAGCAGTACTTC.

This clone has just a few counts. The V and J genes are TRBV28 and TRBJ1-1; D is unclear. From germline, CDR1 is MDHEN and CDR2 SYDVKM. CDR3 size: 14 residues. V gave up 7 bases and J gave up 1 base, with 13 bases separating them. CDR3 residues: CASNPRGRNTEAFF. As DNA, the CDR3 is TGTGCCAGCAATCCCCGAGGGAGGAACACTGAAGCTTTCTTT.

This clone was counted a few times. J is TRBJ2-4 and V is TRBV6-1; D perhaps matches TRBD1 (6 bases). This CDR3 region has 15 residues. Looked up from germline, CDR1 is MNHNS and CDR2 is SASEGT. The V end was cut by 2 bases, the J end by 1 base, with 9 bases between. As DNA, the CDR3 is TGTGCCAGCAGTGAATGGGGGCCGGCCAAAAACATTCAGTACTTC. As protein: CASSEWGPAKNIQYF.

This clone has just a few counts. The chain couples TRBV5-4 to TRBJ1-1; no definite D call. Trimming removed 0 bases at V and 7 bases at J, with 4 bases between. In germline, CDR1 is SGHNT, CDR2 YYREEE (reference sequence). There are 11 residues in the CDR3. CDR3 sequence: CASSLADEAFF. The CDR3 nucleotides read TGTGCCAGCAGCTTGGCAGATGAAGCTTTCTTT. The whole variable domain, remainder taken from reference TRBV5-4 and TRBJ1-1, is ETGVTQSPTHLIKTRGQQVTLRCSSQSGHNTVSWYQQALGQGPQFIFQYYREEENGRGNFPPRFSGLQFPNYSSELNVNALELDDSALYLCASSLADEAFFGQGTRLTVV.

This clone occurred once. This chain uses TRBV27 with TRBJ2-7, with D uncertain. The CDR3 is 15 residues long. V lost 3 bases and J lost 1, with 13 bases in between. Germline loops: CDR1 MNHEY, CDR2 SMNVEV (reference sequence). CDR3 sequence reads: CASSFGQVGSYEQYF. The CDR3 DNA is TGTGCCAGCAGTTTTGGGCAGGTTGGTTCCTACGAGCAGTACTTC.

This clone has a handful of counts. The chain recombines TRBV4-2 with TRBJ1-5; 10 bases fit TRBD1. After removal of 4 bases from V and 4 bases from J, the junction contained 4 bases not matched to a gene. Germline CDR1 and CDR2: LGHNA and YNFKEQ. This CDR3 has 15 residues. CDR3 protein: CASSLRTGGNQPQHF. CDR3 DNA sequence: TGTGCCAGCAGCCTCCGGACAGGGGGGAATCAGCCCCAGCATTTT.

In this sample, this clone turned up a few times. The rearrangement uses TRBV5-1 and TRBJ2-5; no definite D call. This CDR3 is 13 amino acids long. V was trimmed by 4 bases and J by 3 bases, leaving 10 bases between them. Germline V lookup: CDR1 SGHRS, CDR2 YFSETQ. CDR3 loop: CASSLGREETQYF. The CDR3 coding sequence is TGCGCCAGCAGCCTGGGCCGAGAAGAGACCCAGTACTTC.

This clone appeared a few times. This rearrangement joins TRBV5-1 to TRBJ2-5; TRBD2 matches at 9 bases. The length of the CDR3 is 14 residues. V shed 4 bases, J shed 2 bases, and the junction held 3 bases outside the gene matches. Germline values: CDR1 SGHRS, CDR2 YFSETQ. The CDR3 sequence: CASSGTSKQETQYF. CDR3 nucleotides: TGCGCCAGCAGCGGGACTAGCAAGCAAGAGACCCAGTACTTC.

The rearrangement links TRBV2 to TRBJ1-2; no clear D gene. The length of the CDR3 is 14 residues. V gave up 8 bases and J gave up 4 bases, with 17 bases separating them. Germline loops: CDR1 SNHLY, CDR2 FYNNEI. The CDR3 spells CASLELTGFYGYTF. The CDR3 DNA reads TGTGCCAGCCTAGAGCTTACCGGGTTCTATGGCTACACCTTC.

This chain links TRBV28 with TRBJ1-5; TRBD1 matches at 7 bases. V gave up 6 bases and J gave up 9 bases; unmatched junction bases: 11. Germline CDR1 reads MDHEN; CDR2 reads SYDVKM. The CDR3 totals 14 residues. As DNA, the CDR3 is TGTGCCAGCAGAGAGCCGGGACAGCTAACGCCCCAGCATTTT. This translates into CASREPGQLTPQHF.

The CDR3 here is CAWGTGQETQYF. The CDR3 coding sequence is TGTGCCTGGGGGACAGGTCAAGAGACCCAGTACTTC. This rearrangement joins TRBV30 to TRBJ2-5, with 8 bases that match TRBD1. The CDR3 covers 12 residues. Germline V gene data show CDR1 as GTSNPN and CDR2 as SVGIG (reference sequence). V lost 5 bases and J lost 2; bases outside the gene matches: 1.

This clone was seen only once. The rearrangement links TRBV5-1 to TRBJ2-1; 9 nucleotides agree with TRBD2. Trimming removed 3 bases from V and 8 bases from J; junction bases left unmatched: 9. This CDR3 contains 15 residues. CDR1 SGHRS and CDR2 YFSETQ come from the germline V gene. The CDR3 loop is CASSSIAGVKDEQFF. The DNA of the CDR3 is TGCGCCAGCAGCTCAATAGCGGGAGTTAAGGATGAGCAGTTCTTC.

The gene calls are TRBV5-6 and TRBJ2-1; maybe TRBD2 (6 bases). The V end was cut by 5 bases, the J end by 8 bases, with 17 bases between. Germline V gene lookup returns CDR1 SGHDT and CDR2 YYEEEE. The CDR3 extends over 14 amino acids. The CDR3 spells CASSYGGMTHEQFF. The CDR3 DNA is TGTGCCAGCAGTTACGGGGGTATGACCCATGAGCAGTTCTTC.

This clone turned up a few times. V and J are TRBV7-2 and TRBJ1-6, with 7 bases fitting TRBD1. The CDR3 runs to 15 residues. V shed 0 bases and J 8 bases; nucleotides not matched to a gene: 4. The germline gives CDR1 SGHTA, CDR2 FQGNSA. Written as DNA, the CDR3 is TGTGCCAGCAGCTTAGCGTCAGGGGGAGATTCACCCCTCCACTTT. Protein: CASSLASGGDSPLHF. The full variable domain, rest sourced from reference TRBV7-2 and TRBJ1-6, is GAGVSQSPSNKVTEKGKDVELRCDPISGHTALYWYRQSLGQGLEFLIYFQGNSAPDKSGLPSDRFSAERTGGSVSTLTIQRTQQEDSAVYLCASSLASGGDSPLHFGNGTRLTVT.

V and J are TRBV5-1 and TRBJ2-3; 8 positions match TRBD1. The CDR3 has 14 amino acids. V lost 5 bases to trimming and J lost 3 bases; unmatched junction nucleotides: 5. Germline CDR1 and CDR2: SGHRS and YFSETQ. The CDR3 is CASRADRGTDTQYF. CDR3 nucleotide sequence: TGCGCCAGCAGGGCCGACAGGGGAACAGATACGCAGTATTTT.

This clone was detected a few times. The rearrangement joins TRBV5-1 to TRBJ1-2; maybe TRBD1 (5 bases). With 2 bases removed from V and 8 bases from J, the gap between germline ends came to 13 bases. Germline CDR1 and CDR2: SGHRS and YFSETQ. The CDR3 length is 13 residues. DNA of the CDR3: TGCGCCAGCAGCTTCGGAGGGGAGAGAGGCTACACCTTC. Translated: CASSFGGERGYTF.

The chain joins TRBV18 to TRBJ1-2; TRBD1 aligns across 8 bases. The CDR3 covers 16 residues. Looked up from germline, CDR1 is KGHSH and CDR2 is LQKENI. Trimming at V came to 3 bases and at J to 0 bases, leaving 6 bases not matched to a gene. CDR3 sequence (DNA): TGTGCCAGCTCACCGGGACAGGCAACTACTAACTATGGCTACACCTTC. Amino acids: CASSPGQATTNYGYTF.